The T cell receptor (beta chain) described here comes from a study of blood T cell repertoires in COVID-19. Germline V CDR1 and CDR2: GTSNPN, SVGIG (reference sequence). The CDR3 runs to 15 residues. V trimming: 8 bases; J trimming: 0 bases; junction bases outside the gene matches: 9. Repertoires were generated with immunoSEQ multiplex PCR, while TCRdb's copy carries only in-frame clones and drops some. The sample includes some 230,000 clones, around 81% of them seen just once. The origin of this receptor is a woman under 40 who had recovered from COVID-19. Sample: peripheral blood. The chain combines TRBV30 with TRBJ2-1; 8 bases map to TRBD2. The CDR3 loop reads CALRGSGGSYNEQFF. In DNA form, the CDR3 reads TGTGCCCTGAGAGGCAGCGGGGGCTCCTACAATGAGCAGTTCTTC.